This T cell receptor beta chain was documented in a study of cytomegalovirus exposure and HLA in healthy donors. The PCR contained 60 Vbeta and 13 Jbeta primers. Here immunoSEQ multiplex PCR was the method, and the copy in TCRdb shows in-frame clones only, minus some. The sample lists under 150,000 clones, approximately 84% occurring once. J gave up 4 bases and V 1 base, and 4 bases lay outside the gene matches. The CDR3 extends over 15 amino acids. Germline CDR1 is PRHDT and CDR2 is FYEKMQ (reference sequence). Of note for this clone: As yet, its antigen is unknown.

Findings of the study overall: As was reported, the HLA-A and HLA-B alleles of most subjects were accurately predicted from TCR beta sequences. Most of the CMV-associated TCR beta chains (in a later analysis) appeared to be HLA-restricted. Published work reported that the classifier diagnosed cytomegalovirus status with high specificity and sensitivity. Analysis performed later showed TCR beta chains linked to HLA being more clonally expanded than equally common others.

Sequenced: PBMCs. The receptor was isolated from a man aged 30 to 39 in good health and CMV-seropositive. This sequence joins TRBV13 and TRBJ2-1; TRBD2 aligns across 7 bases. Here the CDR3 reads CASSLAGGSYNEQFF. CDR3 DNA: TGTGCCAGCAGCTTAGCGGGAGGTTCGTACAATGAGCAGTTCTTC.